Listed below are T cell receptor beta chains from one sample, sequenced in a study of identical twins. TCRdb recomputed calls from the 5' RACE reads with MiXCR, one row per CDR3 protein. The sample yields roughly 570,000 distinct CDR3 sequences, around a tenth seen once. These data were likewise used in another study, on yellow fever vaccine responses in identical twins.

Material for sequencing was PBMCs. The receptors come from a woman aged 18-29 years in good health. Each CDR3 is given with its conserved first and last residue.

TRBV29-1	TRBJ2-7	CSASGTSPYEQYF
TRBV10-3	TRBJ1-1	CAINPGTGNTEAFF
TRBV29-1	TRBJ1-5	CSVEGGQGRKRDDSNQPQHF
TRBV10-3	TRBJ1-4	CAISERGPSTNEKLFF
TRBV5-1	TRBJ2-7	CASSALGGQGSYEQYF
TRBV4-3	TRBJ2-7	CASSPGLVGSYEQYF
TRBV28	TRBJ2-5	CASNPGGPPETQYF
TRBV5-1	TRBJ2-7	CASSLLPDRTYEQYF
TRBV3-1	TRBJ2-1	CASSQRTGFYNEQFF
TRBV7-2	TRBJ2-1	CASSLDHIEQFF
TRBV5-6	TRBJ2-1	CASSTNPFYNEQFF
TRBV28	TRBJ2-7	CASSSDTGTGAYEQYF
TRBV20-1	TRBJ2-5	CSGMRRIQETQYF
TRBV14	TRBJ2-3	CAHQRGGNSTDTQYF
TRBV7-2	TRBJ1-3	CASTYRGGSVLGNTIYF
TRBV10-3	TRBJ1-6	CAISENSYNSPLHF
TRBV27	TRBJ1-1	CASSLFRNTEAFF
TRBV7-2	TRBJ2-4	CASSGYYRGIAKNIQYF
TRBV18	TRBJ1-5	CASSPSMSPGASNQPQHF
TRBV29-1	TRBJ2-7	CSTWDRGREQYF
TRBV7-8	TRBJ2-5	CATTGTVQDLLQETQYF
TRBV4-1	TRBJ2-5	CASSQVWGAEETQYF